This TCR beta chain appears in the sequencing data of a study of T cells in Graves' hyperthyroidism and ophthalmopathy. Ten or more counts support this clonotype. Patients having uncontrolled infection, another autoimmune disease, pregnancy or lactation were not included. The CDR3 is 13 residues long. Unmatched junction bases numbered 3, after V lost 6 bases and J lost 3 bases. The germline CDR1 and CDR2 sequences are SEHNR and FQNEAQ (reference sequence). Amplification of TCR beta CDR3 regions used RNA as the template. Primed by the HTBI set, a first-round RT-PCR was run on the TCR CDR3. TCRdb independently ran MiXCR on the multiplex PCR reads; one entry per CDR3 protein. In the table there are some 460,000 distinct CDR3 sequences, less than 20% of which are singletons.

The origin of this receptor is a woman aged 18-30 years with Graves' hyperthyroidism. The source material was blood. The chain combines TRBV7-9 with TRBJ2-7; 9 bases map to TRBD1. Written as DNA, the CDR3 is TGTGCCAGCAGACAGACAGGGGGCTACGAGCAGTACTTC. This gives the protein CASRQTGGYEQYF.